This TCR beta chain was found in a study of T cells in localized non-small cell lung cancer. Whole-study findings and limits: Paired adjacent lung recovered a median about 60 of the top 100 tumor clones. Longer overall survival was linked to higher blood T cell density. There was higher T cell clonality in uninvolved adjacent lung than in tumor, and it was highest there. Heterogeneity remains possible because sequencing was limited to only one tumor region.

The CDR3 spans 11 residues. Trimming took 6 bases from V and 7 from J, leaving 9 bases between them. CDR1 is MDHEN, CDR2 SYDVKM, per germline. Sequencing was performed with immunoSEQ multiplex PCR; in TCRdb, only in-frame clones are kept and a portion is missing. The sample includes roughly 34,000 clones, around 86% of them seen just once. A word on this clone: Its antigen is as yet unknown.

The chain employs TRBV28 and TRBJ1-2; weak D call: TRBD1 (5 bases). The sequencing here drew on peripheral blood, taken before any cancer treatment. This sequence originates from a male donor aged 60 or over with stage III lung adenocarcinoma. The CDR3 DNA reads as TGTGCCAGCAGGGACCAGGGTGGCTACACCTTC. It is translated as CASRDQGGYTF.